This T cell receptor (beta chain) was recovered during a study of T cell repertoires in cytomegalovirus infection. The wider study: Public TCR beta signatures provided an indication of both CMV infection and a matching HLA type.

Each CDR3 protein gets one entry after TCRdb re-called the reads with MiXCR. The sample carries hundreds of thousands of distinct CDR3 sequences, about 29% recorded once. Many counts were recorded for this clonotype. The antigen remains unidentified. Findings of the study overall: Summed public TCR beta family frequency identified CMV carriers bearing the relevant HLA. The response measured ex vivo was dominated by TCR beta clonotypes (HLA-C-restricted and CMV-specific).

Trimming took 2 bases from V and 9 from J, leaving 17 bases between them. The germline gives CDR1 SGHTA, CDR2 FQGNSA. This CDR3 has 15 residues. This chain uses TRBV7-2 with TRBJ2-1, with D tentatively TRBD2 (5 bases). The source material was cultured PBMCs, sampled from culture after CMV antigen stimulation. The clonotype was recovered from a human donor in good health (CMV status not recorded). Some clones in this sample may be carry-over from other donors' samples. The CDR3 sequence: CASSLFGVLSAEQFF. The DNA for the CDR3 is TGTGCCAGCAGCTTATTCGGGGTCCTGTCGGCTGAGCAGTTCTTC. The entire variable domain, with the rest obtained from reference TRBV7-2 and TRBJ2-1, is as follows: GAGVSQSPSNKVTEKGKDVELRCDPISGHTALYWYRQSLGQGLEFLIYFQGNSAPDKSGLPSDRFSAERTGGSVSTLTIQRTQQEDSAVYLCASSLFGVLSAEQFFGPGTRLTVL.